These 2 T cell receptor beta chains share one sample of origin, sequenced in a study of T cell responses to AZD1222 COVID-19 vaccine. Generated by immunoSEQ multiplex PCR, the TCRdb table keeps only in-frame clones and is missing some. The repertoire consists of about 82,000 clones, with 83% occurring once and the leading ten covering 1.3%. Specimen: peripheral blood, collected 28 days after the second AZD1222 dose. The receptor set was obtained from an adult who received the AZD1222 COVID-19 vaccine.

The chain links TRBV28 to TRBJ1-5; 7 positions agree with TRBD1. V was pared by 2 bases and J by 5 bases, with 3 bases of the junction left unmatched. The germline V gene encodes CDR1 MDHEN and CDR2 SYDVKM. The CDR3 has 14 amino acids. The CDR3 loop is CASSLRQGHQPQHF. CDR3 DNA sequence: TGTGCCAGCAGTTTAAGACAGGGACATCAGCCCCAGCATTTT.

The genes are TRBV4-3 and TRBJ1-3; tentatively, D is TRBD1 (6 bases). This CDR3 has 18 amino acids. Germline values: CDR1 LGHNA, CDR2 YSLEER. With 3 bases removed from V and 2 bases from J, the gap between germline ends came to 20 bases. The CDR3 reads CASSQGTLQGSTGNTIYF. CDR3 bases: TGCGCCAGCAGCCAGGGTACACTACAGGGTAGTACTGGAAACACCATATATTTT.